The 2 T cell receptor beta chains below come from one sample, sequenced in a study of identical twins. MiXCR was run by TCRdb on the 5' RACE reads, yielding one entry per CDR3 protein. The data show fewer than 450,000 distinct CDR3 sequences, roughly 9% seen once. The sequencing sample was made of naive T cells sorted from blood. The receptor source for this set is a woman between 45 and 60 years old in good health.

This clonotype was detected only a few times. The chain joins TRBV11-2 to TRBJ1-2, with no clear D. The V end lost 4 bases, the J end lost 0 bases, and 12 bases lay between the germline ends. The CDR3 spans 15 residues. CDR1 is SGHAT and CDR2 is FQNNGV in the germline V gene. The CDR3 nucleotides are TGTGCCAGCAGCTCCCTCCGAGGGACTAACTATGGCTACACCTTC. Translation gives CASSSLRGTNYGYTF.

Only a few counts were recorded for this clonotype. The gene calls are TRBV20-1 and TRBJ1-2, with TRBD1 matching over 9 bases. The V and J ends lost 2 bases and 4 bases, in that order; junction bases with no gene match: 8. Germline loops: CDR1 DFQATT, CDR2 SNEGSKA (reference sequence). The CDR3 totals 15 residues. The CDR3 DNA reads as TGCAGTGCTAGAAGGGGACAGGGACTCGTCTATGGCTACACCTTC. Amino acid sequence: CSARRGQGLVYGYTF.